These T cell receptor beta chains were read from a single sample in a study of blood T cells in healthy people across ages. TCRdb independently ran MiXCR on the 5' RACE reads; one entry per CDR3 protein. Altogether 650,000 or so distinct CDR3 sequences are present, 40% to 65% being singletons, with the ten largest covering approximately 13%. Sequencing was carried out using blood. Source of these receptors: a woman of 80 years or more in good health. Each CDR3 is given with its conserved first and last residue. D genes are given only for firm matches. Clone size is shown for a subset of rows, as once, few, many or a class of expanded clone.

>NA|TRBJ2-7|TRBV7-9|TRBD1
TGTGCCAGCAGCTTAATCTCCGGGACAGGATCCTACGAGCAGTACTTC
CASSLISGTGSYEQYF
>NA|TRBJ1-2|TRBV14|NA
TGTGCCAGCAGCCGGACACTGGCAGGAGGCTACACCTTC
CASSRTLAGGYTF
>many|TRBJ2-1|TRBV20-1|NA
TGCAGTGCTAGAAGCGTGTCCTACAATGAGCAGTTCTTC
CSARSVSYNEQFF
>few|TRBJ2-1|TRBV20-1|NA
TGCAGTGCTAGAGCGGAGGGGGGCTCCTACAATGAGCAGTTCTTC
CSARAEGGSYNEQFF
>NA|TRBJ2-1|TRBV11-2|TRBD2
TGTGCCAGCAGCTTAGGGGGTAGCGGGGGCCCCTACAATGAGCAGTTCTTC
CASSLGGSGGPYNEQFF
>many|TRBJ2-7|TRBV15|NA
TGTGCCACCAGCAGAGATACAGTTTCCTACGAGCAGTACTTC
CATSRDTVSYEQYF
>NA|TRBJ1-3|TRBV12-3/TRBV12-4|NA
TGTGCCAGCAGTTTTCCGGGGTCTGGAAACACCATATATTTT
CASSFPGSGNTIYF
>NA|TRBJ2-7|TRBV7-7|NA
TGTGCTAGCAGCTTAGCGCCCCATGGACGGGAGCAGTACTTC
CASSLAPHGREQYF
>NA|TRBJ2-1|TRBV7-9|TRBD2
TGTGCCAGCAGCTTACTCTGGCGGGGGGATGGTGAGCAGTTCTTC
CASSLLWRGDGEQFF
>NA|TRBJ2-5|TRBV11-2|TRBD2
TGTGCCAGCGATAGGACGGGAGGGGAGACCCAGTACTTC
CASDRTGGETQYF
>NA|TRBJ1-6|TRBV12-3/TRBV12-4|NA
TGTGCCAGCAGTTTTGCCGGGGTTAATTCACCCCTCCACTTT
CASSFAGVNSPLHF
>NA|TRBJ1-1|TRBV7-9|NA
TGTGCCAGCAGCCCACCTCGGGGGGGCACTGAAGCTTTCTTT
CASSPPRGGTEAFF
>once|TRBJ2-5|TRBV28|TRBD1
TGTGCCAGCAGTGTCGGACAGGGCTTACAGACCCAGTACTTC
CASSVGQGLQTQYF
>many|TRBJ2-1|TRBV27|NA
TGTGCCAGCAGTTTATCAGGGGTTTTTGAGCAGTTCTTC
CASSLSGVFEQFF
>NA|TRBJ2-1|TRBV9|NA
TGTGCCAGCAGCGCCTCCCTGGGCTACAATGAGCAGTTCTTC
CASSASLGYNEQFF
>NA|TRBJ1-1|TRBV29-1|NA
TGCAGCGTTGAAGATCCTGGGAGGGCCACTGAAGCTTTCTTT
CSVEDPGRATEAFF
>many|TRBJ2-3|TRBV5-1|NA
TGCGCCAGCAGCTCCTTCGACGAGACAGATACGCAGTATTTT
CASSSFDETDTQYF
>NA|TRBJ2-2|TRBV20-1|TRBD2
TGCAGTGCTAGAGTCCGGCCCGGGGGGGGGTATTCCGGGGAGCTGTTTTTT
CSARVRPGGGYSGELFF
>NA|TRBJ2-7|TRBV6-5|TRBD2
TGTGCCAGCAGGGCTAGCGGGGGGCCCTACGAGCAGTACTTC
CASRASGGPYEQYF
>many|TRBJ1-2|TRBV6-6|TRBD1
TGTGCCAGCAGTATTCGACCGGACAGGGGGCATGGCTACACCTTC
CASSIRPDRGHGYTF